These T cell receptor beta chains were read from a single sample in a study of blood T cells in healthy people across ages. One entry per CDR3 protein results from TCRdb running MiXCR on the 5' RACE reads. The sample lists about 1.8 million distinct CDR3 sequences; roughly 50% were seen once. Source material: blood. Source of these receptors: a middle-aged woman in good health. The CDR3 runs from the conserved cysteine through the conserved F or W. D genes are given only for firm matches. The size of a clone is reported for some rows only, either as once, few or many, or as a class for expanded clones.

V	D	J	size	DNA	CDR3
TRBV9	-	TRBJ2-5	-	TGTGCCAGCAGCGTAGCGACAGGGAGGCAAGAGACCCAGTACTTC	CASSVATGRQETQYF
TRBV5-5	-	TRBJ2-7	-	TGTGCCAGCAGCCCGGAAGGGGTGCTTAGCTCCTACAATGAGCAGTACTTC	CASSPEGVLSSYNEQYF
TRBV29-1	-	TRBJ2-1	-	TGCAGCGTTGTTGGGTTAGCCTCCAATGAGCAGTTCTTC	CSVVGLASNEQFF
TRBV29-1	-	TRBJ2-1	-	TGCAGCGCCCGGCCGGCGGGCAACTCCTACACTGAGCAGTTCTTC	CSARPAGNSYTEQFF
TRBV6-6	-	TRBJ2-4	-	TGTGCCAGCAGCGCCCCGACAGACGCCAAAAACATTCAGTACTTC	CASSAPTDAKNIQYF
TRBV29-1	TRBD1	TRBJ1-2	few	TGCAGCGTTGAGAAGAGGGACAGGGGAAAAGCTAACTATGGCTACACCTTC	CSVEKRDRGKANYGYTF
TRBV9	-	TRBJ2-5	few	TGTGCCAGCAGCACCTCGACGGGCGGAGAGACCCAGTACTTC	CASSTSTGGETQYF
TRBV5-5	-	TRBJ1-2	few	TGTGCCAGCAGCTTGGAAGTCCATAAAGCTAACTATGGCTACACCTTC	CASSLEVHKANYGYTF
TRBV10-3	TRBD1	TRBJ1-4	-	TGTGCCATCAGGGGACAGGAAGATGAAAAACTGTTTTTT	CAIRGQEDEKLFF
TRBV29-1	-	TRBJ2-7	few	TGCAGCGTGATACCGGGACCGAGGACCTACGAGCAGTACTTC	CSVIPGPRTYEQYF
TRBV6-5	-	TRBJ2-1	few	TGTGCCAGCAGTTATGGGACGTTCGCAAATGAGCAGTTCTTC	CASSYGTFANEQFF
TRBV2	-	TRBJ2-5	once	TGTGCCAGCAAGTCGGGGTTTCGAGAGACCCAGTACTTC	CASKSGFRETQYF
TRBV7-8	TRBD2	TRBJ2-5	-	TGTGCCAGCAGCCCGGGACTAGCGCTCTGGTACCAAGAGACCCAGTACTTC	CASSPGLALWYQETQYF
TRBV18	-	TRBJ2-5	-	TGTGCCAGCTCACAAAGGACCCACAATGACCAAGAGACCCAGTACTTC	CASSQRTHNDQETQYF
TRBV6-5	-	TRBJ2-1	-	TGTGCCAGCAGTTACGACCTAGCCTACAATGAGCAGTTCTTC	CASSYDLAYNEQFF
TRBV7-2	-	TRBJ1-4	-	TGTGCCAGCAGCTCCACAGGGCCGGGCGAAAAACTGTTTTTT	CASSSTGPGEKLFF